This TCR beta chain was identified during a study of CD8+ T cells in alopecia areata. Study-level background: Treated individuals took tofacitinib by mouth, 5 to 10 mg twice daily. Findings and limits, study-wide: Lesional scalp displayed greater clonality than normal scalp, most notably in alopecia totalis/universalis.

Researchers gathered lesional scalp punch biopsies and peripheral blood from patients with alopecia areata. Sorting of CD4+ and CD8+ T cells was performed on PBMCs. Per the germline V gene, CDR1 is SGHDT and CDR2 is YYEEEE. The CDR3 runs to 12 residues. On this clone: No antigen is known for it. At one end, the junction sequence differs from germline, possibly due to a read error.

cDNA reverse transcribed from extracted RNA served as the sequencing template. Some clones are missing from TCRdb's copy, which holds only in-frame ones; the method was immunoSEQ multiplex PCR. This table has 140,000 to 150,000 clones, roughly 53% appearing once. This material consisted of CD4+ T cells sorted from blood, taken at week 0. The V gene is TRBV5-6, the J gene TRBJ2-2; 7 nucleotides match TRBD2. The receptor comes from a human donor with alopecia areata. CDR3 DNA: TGTGCCAGCAGAATCCAAGGCGGGGGGCTGTTTTTT. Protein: CASRIQGGGLFF.